This T cell receptor (beta chain) was captured in a study of blood T cell repertoires in COVID-19. About the research overall: The cDNA or gDNA used as material had been derived from T cells, B-cell-depleted T cells, or PBMCs.

TCRdb's copy holds only in-frame clones and misses some; the assay was immunoSEQ multiplex PCR. The data show about 190,000 clones, 65% to 80% seen once. This clone showed up just once. Trimming took off 5 bases at V and 2 bases at J, with 10 bases between the two ends. The germline V gene encodes CDR1 MNHEY and CDR2 SVGEGT. The CDR3 extends over 15 amino acids. The gene calls are TRBV6-2 or TRBV6-3 and TRBJ2-6; maybe TRBD2 (7 bases). Sequencing was performed on PBMCs or T cells enriched from blood (not recorded which). This clonotype originated in a woman aged 45-59 years with acute COVID-19. The DNA for the CDR3 is TGTGCCAGCAGTCCGGGGGGCGCTGGGGCCAACGTCCTGACTTTC. It specifies CASSPGGAGANVLTF.